The rows below give T cell receptor beta chains drawn from one sample of a study of low-dose radiotherapy and immunotherapy resistance in tumors. TCRdb re-called the reads with MiXCR, one entry per CDR3 protein. The profile shows around 80,000 distinct CDR3 sequences, approximately 17% of them singletons. This specimen consisted of PBMCs, obtained before treatment. The receptors were sampled from a male donor with prostate cancer. Each CDR3 is given with its conserved first and last residue. D genes are given only for firm matches.

>13|TRBV29-1|-
CSVGTASGNTIYF
>13|TRBV6-2/TRBV6-3|-
CASRPDGNYGYTF
>12|TRBV30|TRBD1
CAWSTGHSVLTF
>15|TRBV20-1|TRBD2
CSAPAGERSPDTQYF
>14|TRBV20-1|-
CSATRQAVPETQYF
>15|TRBV11-2|-
CASSALAPSTDTQYF
>15|TRBV6-1|-
CASSADPSPLYGYTF
>15|TRBV4-1|TRBD1
CASSQATGEITEAFF
>15|TRBV7-8|-
CASSLVDELNEKLFF
>13|TRBV20-1|-
CSARRQSKNIQYF
>12|TRBV12-3/TRBV12-4|-
CASSFTSGELFF
>14|TRBV14|TRBD1
CASSPTQGVGEQYF
>13|TRBV7-6|-
CASSIRRNTEAFF
>19|TRBV21-1|-
CASSKGYVEDRSRGDGYTF
>17|TRBV15|-
CATSRDGDGGLLGGYTF
>14|TRBV7-2|-
CASSLGLIQETQYF
>14|TRBV20-1|-
CSASSGSYDYEQYF
>14|TRBV12-3/TRBV12-4|-
CASSLRQDGTEAFF
>14|TRBV6-2/TRBV6-3|TRBD1
CASSQQGAPNEQFF
>17|TRBV27|-
CASSPLMTDPTNEKLFF
>12|TRBV29-1|-
CSVSPRGTEAFF
>16|TRBV20-1|TRBD2
CSATSGTNVGTDTQYF
>17|TRBV6-2/TRBV6-3|TRBD1
CASSTDREVSLNTEAFF
>15|TRBV15|-
CATGRDPGAGNTIYF
>16|TRBV10-3|TRBD1
CAISGIRQGRANVLTF
>15|TRBV9|TRBD2
CASSPLAGRDNEQFF
>19|TRBV6-2/TRBV6-3|TRBD2
CASSYSSISPGLVFYEQYF
>13|TRBV7-3|-
CASSEQTGQPQHF
>15|TRBV5-1|TRBD1
CASSLGTGGNYGYTF
>16|TRBV24-1|TRBD2
CATSDFASGRVNEQFF
>13|TRBV27|-
CASNLRGNQPQHF
>13|TRBV19|-
CASIGRNTGELFF
>14|TRBV29-1|-
CSVDGGRSTDTQYF
>15|TRBV18|-
CASSPTEISNQPQHF
>14|TRBV6-1|-
CASSRDNRDTEAFF
>16|TRBV19|TRBD1
CASSSTGGNSNQPQHF
>12|TRBV10-1|-
CASSEDPDTQYF
>12|TRBV19|-
CASNEGTDTQYF
>14|TRBV20-1|TRBD2
CSAALAARSYEQYF
>13|TRBV5-5|-
CASSLDNGYGYTF
>13|TRBV19|-
CASIVTGAAEAFF
>15|TRBV6-1|-
CASSGRGTQNQPQHF
>16|TRBV28|-
CASSPLAEASTDTQYF
>14|TRBV6-5|TRBD1
CASSPTGGSSPLHF
>16|TRBV4-2|-
CASSQDPGRGGEKLFF
>15|TRBV3-1|-
CASSQWGRNNSPLHF
>13|TRBV4-2|-
CASSQTAYNEQFF
>13|TRBV2|TRBD1
CASTGQGNQPQHF
>13|TRBV15|-
CATSRDGGNTIYF
>15|TRBV6-2/TRBV6-3|-
CASSLGTRVTGELFF